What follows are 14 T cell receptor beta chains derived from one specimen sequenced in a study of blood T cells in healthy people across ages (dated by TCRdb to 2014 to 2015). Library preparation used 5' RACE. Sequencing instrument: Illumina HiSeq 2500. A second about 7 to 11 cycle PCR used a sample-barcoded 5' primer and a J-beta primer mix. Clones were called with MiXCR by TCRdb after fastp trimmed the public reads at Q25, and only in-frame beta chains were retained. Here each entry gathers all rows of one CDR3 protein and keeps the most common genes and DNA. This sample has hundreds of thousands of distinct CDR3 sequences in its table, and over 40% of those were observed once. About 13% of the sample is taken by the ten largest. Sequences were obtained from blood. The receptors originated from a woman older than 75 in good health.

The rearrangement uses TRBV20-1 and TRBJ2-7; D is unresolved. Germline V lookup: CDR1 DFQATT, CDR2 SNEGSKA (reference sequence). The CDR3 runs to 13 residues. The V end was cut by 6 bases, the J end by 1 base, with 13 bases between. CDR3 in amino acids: CSAPPGTSYEQYF. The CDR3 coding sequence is TGCAGTGCCCCCCCCGGCACGTCCTACGAGCAGTACTTC.

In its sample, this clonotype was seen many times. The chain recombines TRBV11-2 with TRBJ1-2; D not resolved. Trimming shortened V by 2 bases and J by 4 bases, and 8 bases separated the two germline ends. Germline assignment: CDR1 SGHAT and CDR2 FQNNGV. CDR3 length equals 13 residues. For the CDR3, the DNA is TGTGCCAGCAGCTTAAACTCTTTCTATGGCTACACCTTC. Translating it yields CASSLNSFYGYTF. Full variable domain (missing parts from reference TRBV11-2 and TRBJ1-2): EAGVAQSPRYKIIEKRQSVAFWCNPISGHATLYWYQQILGQGPKLLIQFQNNGVVDDSQLPKDRFSAERLKGVDSTLKIQPAKLEDSAVYLCASSLNSFYGYTFGSGTRLTVV.

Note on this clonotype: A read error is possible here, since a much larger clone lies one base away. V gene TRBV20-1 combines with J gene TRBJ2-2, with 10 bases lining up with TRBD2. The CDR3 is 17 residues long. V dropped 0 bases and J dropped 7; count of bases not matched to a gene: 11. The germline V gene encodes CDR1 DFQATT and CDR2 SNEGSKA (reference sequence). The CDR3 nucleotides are TGCAGTGCTAGAGATAGGCTAGCGGGGGTATGGATCGGGGAGCTGTTTTTT. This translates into CSARDRLAGVWIGELFF.

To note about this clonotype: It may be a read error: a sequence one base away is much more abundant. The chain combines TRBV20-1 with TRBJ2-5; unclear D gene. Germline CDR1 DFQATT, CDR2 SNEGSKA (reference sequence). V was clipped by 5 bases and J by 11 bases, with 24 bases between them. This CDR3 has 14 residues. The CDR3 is CSAPGPRFDDEQYF. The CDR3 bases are TGCAGTGCTCCTGGGCCTAGATTCGACGATGAGCAGTACTTC.

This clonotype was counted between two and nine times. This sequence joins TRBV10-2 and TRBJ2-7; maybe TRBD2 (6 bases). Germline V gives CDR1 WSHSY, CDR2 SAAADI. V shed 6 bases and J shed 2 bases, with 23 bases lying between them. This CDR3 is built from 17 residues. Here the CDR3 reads CASRDQLASESPYEQYF. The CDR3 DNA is TGCGCCAGCAGGGACCAGCTAGCGTCAGAGTCCCCCTACGAGCAGTACTTC.

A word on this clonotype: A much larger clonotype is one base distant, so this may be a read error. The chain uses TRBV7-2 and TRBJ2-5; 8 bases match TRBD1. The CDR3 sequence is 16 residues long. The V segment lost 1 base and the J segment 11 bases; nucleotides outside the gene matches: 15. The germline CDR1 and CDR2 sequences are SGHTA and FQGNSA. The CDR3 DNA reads TGTGCCAGCAGCTTAGATCGACAGGGGCGGTACAATGAGCAGTACTTC. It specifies CASSLDRQGRYNEQYF.

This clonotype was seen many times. The CDR3 DNA sequence: TGCAGTGCCCCTTGGCTAATCGAAGAGACCCAGTACTTC. It is translated as CSAPWLIEETQYF. The chain employs TRBV20-1 and TRBJ2-5; D gene uncertain. From germline, CDR1 is DFQATT and CDR2 SNEGSKA (reference sequence). The CDR3 covers 13 residues. Trimming removed 6 bases from V and 3 bases from J, with 14 bases in between.

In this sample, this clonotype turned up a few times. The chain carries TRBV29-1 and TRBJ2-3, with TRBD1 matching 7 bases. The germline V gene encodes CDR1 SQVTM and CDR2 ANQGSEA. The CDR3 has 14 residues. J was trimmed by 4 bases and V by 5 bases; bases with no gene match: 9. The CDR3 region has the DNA TGCAGCGTTCGTAGGGGGCGCAGGGCAGATACGCAGTATTTT. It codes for CSVRRGRRADTQYF.

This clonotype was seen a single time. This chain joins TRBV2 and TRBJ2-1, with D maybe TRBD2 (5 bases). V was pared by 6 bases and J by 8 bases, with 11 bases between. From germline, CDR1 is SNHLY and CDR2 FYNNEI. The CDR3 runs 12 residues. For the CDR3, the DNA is TGTGCCAGCAGGCGGGTTCTAGATGAGCAGTTCTTC. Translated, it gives CASRRVLDEQFF.

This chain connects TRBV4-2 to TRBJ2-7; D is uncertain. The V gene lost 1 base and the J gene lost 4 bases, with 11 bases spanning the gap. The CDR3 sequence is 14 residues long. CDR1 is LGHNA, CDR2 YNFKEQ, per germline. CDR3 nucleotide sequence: TGTGCCAGCAGCCAAGTGGCACAACCGTACGAGCAGTACTTC. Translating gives CASSQVAQPYEQYF.

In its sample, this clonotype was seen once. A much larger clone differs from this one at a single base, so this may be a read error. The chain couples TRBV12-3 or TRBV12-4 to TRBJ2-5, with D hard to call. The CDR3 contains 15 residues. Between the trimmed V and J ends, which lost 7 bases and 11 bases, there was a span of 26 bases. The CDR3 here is CASIPAIGDRNEQYF. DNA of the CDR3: TGTGCCAGCATCCCAGCGATTGGAGACCGGAATGAGCAGTACTTC.

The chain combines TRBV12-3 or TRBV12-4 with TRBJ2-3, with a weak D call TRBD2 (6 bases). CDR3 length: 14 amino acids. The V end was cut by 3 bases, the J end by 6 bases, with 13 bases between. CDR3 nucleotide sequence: TGTGCCAGCAGTTTCACCGGGAGAAGGGATACGCAGTATTTT. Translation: CASSFTGRRDTQYF.

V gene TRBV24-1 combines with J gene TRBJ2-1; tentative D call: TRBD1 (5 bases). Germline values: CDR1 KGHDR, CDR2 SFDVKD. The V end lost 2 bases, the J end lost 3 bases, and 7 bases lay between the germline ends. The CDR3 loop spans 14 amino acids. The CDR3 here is CATSDWQGYNEQFF. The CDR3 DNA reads TGTGCCACCAGTGATTGGCAGGGCTACAATGAGCAGTTCTTC.

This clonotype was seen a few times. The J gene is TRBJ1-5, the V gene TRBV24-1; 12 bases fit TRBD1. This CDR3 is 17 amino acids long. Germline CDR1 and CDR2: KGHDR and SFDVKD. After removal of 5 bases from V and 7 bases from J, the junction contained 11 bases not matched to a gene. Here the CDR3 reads CATSAGTGGGFPQPQHF. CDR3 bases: TGTGCCACCAGTGCCGGGACAGGGGGCGGTTTTCCCCAGCCCCAGCATTTT.